This entry concerns a single TCR beta chain. This clonotype was counted a few times. Its antigen remains unidentified. Base qualities are not at hand, and no much larger clone is one base apart. Based on the germline V gene, the CDR1 and CDR2 sequences are SQVTM and ANQGSEA. V is pared back by 8 bases and J by 3 bases, with 21 bases lying between the germline termini. The CDR3 has 15 amino acids, counting the end cysteine and phenylalanine. Kept here is only the CDR3 DNA, which spans 45 bases and is read in frame from base 1. Ophthalmopathy patients had moderately to severely active disease, with a Clinical Activity Score of 3 or more, a NOSPECS grade of 4 or more, and a disease duration of less than 3 months. Patients with uncontrolled infections, other autoimmune diseases, pregnancy or lactation were excluded. Diagnoses relied on clinical symptoms, serum thyroxine and TRAb, thyroid ultrasound and orbital computed tomography. Ficoll-Paque density gradient centrifugation was used to isolate PBMCs from 8 to 10 ml of fresh peripheral blood. Trizol reagent was used to extract total RNA, and RNA quality was then checked on an Agilent 2100 Bioanalyzer.

The TCR beta CDR3 regions were amplified from the RNA transcripts. A first-round RT-PCR of the TCR CDR3 used the HTBI primer set with the Qiagen OneStep RT-PCR kit. Libraries were constructed in a second round of multiplex PCR, after which size selection and purification were carried out. Libraries were sequenced paired-end with 100 bp reads on an Illumina HiSeq2000. Under the source paper's analysis protocol: SOAPnuke was used to process the raw data, throwing out any read that contained adapters or uncalled bases, had a mean Phred below 15, or lacked an exact constant-primer or identifier match. COPE v1.2.5 was used to merge the high-quality paired reads, and each unique nucleotide sequence was defined as a clonotype. MiTCR v1.1 was used to align the clonotypes against IMGT TRBV, TRBD and TRBJ reference segments. The analysis included only V-J combinations with a frequency above 0.0001, which together covered 98% to 99.2% of the repertoires. A TCS score was defined as the ratio of F50 (clonal expansion) to E x V (chaos), with BLOSUM62-based TCRdist applied between CDR3 peptides within each V-J. Welch's t-statistics and random forest reduced around 520 V-J features to roughly 13, which were used in a naive Bayes classifier (R e1071). Starting from the raw public reads, TCRdb applied fastp trimming at Q25, assembled clones with MiXCR and retained in-frame beta chains. Under each unique CDR3 protein, matching rows form one entry showing the most common genes and DNA. For this entry, the V and J calls and clone size follow TCRdb and not the study's own pipeline. This sample has about 640,000 distinct CDR3 sequences in its table, and 20% to 25% of those were observed once. The ten largest clonotypes hold about 34% of the sample.

This sample is part of a study of T cells in Graves' hyperthyroidism and ophthalmopathy (dated by TCRdb to about 2019). For the study in its entirety: Peripheral blood samples were taken at initial diagnosis, before any treatment was given. To identify distinguishing TCR V-J signatures, a discovery cohort of 100 patients was used, comprising 40 to 45 with Graves' ophthalmopathy and approximately 57 with stable Graves' hyperthyroidism. Prospective prediction of ophthalmopathy was tested in an independent validation cohort of fewer than 20 hyperthyroidism patients and 15 to 17 patients who later progressed to ophthalmopathy. The roughly 91 discovery patients were randomly divided into training and test sets at a 7:3 ratio. Thyroid tissue and blood T-cell repertoires from several Graves' hyperthyroidism patients were also compared in the study. After sampling, hyperthyroidism patients received methimazole starting at 30 mg daily, and ophthalmopathy patients received high-dose intravenous methylprednisolone. TCR Vbeta CDR3 sequencing of 135 peripheral blood samples (more than 40 ophthalmopathy, 75 or so hyperthyroidism and approximately 17 progressor patients) is reported in the paper.

General conclusions and limits of the study: No statistical method was used to fix the sample size in advance, and group allocation was not hidden from the investigators. In validation, the model predicted progression to ophthalmopathy with over 65% sensitivity and about 72% specificity, a median of approximately 6.5 months before onset. In cross-validation, a model built on a 13 V-J signature told ophthalmopathy apart from stable hyperthyroidism with 87.88% sensitivity and approximately 84% specificity, and in testing the same model reached 80%/75%. Blood samples also contained most of the expanded thyroid clonotypes (frequency above 0.001), which suggests that blood repertoires may reflect thyroid immune responses.

The clonotype was recovered from a man aged 25-40 years with Graves' ophthalmopathy. Sequenced sample: blood. The sequence is built from TRBV29-1 and TRBJ2-3, with the D gene tentatively TRBD1 or TRBD2, based on 5 matching bases in each. The CDR3 reads CSTTGTSERTDTQYF. The DNA is as follows: TGCAGCACCACGGGGACCAGTGAAAGGACAGATACGCAGTATTTT.